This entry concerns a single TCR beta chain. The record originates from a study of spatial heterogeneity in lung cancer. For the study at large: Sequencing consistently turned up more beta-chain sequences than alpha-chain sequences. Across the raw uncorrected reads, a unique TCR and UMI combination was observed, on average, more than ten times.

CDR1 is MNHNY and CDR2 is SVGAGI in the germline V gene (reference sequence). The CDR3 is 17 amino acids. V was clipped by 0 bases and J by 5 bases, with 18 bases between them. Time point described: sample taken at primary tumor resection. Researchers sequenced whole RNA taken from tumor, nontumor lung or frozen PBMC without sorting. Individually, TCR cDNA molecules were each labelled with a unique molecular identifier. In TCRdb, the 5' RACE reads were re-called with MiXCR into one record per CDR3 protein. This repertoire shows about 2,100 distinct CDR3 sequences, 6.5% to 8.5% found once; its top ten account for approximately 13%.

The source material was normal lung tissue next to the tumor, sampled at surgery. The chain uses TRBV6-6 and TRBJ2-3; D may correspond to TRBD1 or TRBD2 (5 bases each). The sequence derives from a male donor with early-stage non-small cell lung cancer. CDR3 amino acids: CASSYSMPGWGVDTQYF. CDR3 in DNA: TGTGCCAGCAGTTACTCGATGCCAGGGTGGGGAGTAGATACGCAGTATTTT.